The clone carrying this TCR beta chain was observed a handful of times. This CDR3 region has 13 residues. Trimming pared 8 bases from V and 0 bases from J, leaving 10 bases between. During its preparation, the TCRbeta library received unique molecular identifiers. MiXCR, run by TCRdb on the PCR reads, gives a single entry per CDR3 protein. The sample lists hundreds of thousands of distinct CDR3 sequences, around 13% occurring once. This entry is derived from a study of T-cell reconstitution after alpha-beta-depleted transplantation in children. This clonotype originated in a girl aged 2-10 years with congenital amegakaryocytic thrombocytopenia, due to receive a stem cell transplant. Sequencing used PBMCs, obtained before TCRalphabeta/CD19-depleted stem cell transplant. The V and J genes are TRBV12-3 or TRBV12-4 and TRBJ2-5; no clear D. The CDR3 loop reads CASGQAYQETQYF. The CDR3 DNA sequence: TGTGCCAGCGGCCAAGCGTACCAAGAGACCCAGTACTTC.